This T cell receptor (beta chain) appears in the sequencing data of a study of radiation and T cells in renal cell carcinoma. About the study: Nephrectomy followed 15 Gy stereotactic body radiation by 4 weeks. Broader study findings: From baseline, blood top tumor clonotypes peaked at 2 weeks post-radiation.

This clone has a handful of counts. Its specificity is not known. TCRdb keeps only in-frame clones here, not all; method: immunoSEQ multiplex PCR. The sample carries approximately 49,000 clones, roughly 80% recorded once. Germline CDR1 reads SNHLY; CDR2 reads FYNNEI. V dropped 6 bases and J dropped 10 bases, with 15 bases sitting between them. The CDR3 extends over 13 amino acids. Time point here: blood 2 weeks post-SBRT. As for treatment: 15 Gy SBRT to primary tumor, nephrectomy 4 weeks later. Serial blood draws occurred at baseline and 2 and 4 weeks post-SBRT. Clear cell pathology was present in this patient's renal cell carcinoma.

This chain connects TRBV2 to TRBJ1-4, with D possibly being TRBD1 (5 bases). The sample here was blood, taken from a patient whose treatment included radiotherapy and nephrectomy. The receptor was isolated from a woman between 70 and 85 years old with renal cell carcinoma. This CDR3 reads CASRQVPSRKLFF. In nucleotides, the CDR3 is TGTGCCAGCAGACAGGTCCCGTCTAGAAAACTGTTTTTT.